A selection of T cell receptor beta chains follows, all from one sample in a study of T-cell memory formation after mild COVID-19. TCRdb reanalysed the 5' RACE reads using MiXCR and keeps one entry per CDR3 protein. Among 550,000 to 700,000 distinct CDR3 sequences listed, around 16% were seen once. The sample was PBMCs or a T cell subset sorted from them (not recorded which). The receptor set was obtained from an adult woman who had mild COVID-19 (a few samples of this study predate the infection). Cell type and time point are not known. The CDR3 runs from the conserved cysteine through the conserved F or W. D genes are given only for firm matches. Part of the rows lack a size; the others show once, few, many or a class for expanded clones.

CASSALTGANVLTF,TGTGCCAGCTCGGCACTTACTGGGGCCAACGTCCTGACTTTC,TRBV6-5,few,TRBJ2-6,-
CASSRDVTGAGANVLTF,TGCGCCAGCAGCCGCGACGTGACGGGGGCTGGGGCCAACGTCCTGACTTTC,TRBV4-3,-,TRBJ2-6,-
CSVAGTLGENTEAFF,TGCAGCGTGGCTGGGACGCTGGGGGAGAACACTGAAGCTTTCTTT,TRBV29-1,few,TRBJ1-1,-
CASSSLNQETQYF,TGCGCCAGCAGCTCACTCAACCAAGAGACCCAGTACTTC,TRBV5-1,few,TRBJ2-5,-
CASSQSRLADRSYNEQFF,TGCGCCAGCAGTCAATCGAGGCTAGCGGATCGCTCCTACAATGAGCAGTTCTTC,TRBV23-1,few,TRBJ2-1,TRBD2
CSASGFSGSSETQYF,TGCAGTGCTAGTGGATTTAGCGGGAGTTCAGAGACCCAGTACTTC,TRBV20-1,few,TRBJ2-5,TRBD2
CASSYPGRAGPNTEAFF,TGTGCCAGCAGTTACCCCGGCAGGGCGGGACCTAACACTGAAGCTTTCTTT,TRBV6-6,few,TRBJ1-1,-
CASSKGLSTEAFF,TGTGCCAGTAGTAAGGGGTTAAGCACTGAAGCTTTCTTT,TRBV19,-,TRBJ1-1,-
CASSYRDYTGNEQFF,TGCGCCAGCAGCTACCGGGACTACACGGGCAATGAGCAGTTCTTC,TRBV5-1,-,TRBJ2-1,TRBD2
CASSPEESSYEQYF,TGTGCCAGCAGCCCAGAGGAGAGCTCCTACGAGCAGTACTTC,TRBV7-9,few,TRBJ2-7,-
CASTVGAGELFF,TGTGCCAGCACGGTGGGTGCCGGGGAGCTGTTTTTT,TRBV6-1,many,TRBJ2-2,-
CASSFPPVRVGTEAFF,TGTGCCAGCAGTTTCCCGCCCGTGAGGGTCGGGACTGAAGCTTTCTTT,TRBV12-3/TRBV12-4,few,TRBJ1-1,-
CASSYYTGSSYEQYF,TGCGCCAGCAGCTACTATACAGGGAGCTCCTACGAGCAGTACTTC,TRBV5-1,few,TRBJ2-7,-
CASSLRGSGGAHSPLHF,TGTGCCAGCAGCTTAAGGGGGAGTGGGGGCGCACATTCACCCCTCCACTTT,TRBV7-9,many,TRBJ1-6,-
CASSSYSGSYEQYF,TGTGCCAGCAGCTCATATTCAGGATCGTACGAGCAGTACTTC,TRBV4-2,few,TRBJ2-7,-
CASSLAGQGGYEKLFF,TGTGCCAGCAGTTTAGCCGGGCAGGGGGGATATGAAAAACTGTTTTTT,TRBV12-3/TRBV12-4,-,TRBJ1-4,TRBD1
CASSERSGGLGSEQYF,TGTGCCAGCAGTGAGAGGAGCGGGGGGCTCGGGTCCGAGCAGTACTTC,TRBV6-1,-,TRBJ2-7,TRBD2
CSVEERGRVYEQYF,TGCAGCGTTGAGGAAAGGGGGAGAGTCTACGAGCAGTACTTC,TRBV29-1,-,TRBJ2-7,-
CASSLGGSGIGLGAAKNIQYF,TGTGCCAGCAGCTTAGGAGGTAGCGGGATCGGGCTGGGGGCGGCCAAAAACATTCAGTACTTC,TRBV11-3,many,TRBJ2-4,TRBD2
CASSLPLWETQYF,TGTGCCAGCAGCCTTCCCTTGTGGGAGACCCAGTACTTC,TRBV7-9,-,TRBJ2-5,-
CASSPRTASNEQFF,TGTGCCAGCTCACCCCGGACCGCATCCAATGAGCAGTTCTTC,TRBV18,-,TRBJ2-1,-
CASSPGRAFGYTF,TGTGCCAGCAGCCCTGGCAGGGCCTTTGGCTACACCTTC,TRBV7-3,few,TRBJ1-2,-
CATSRLGRGVWDTQYF,TGTGCCACCAGCAGGCTCGGGAGAGGGGTTTGGGATACGCAGTATTTT,TRBV15,few,TRBJ2-3,-
CATSVGRGNTGELFF,TGTGCCACCAGTGTGGGCAGGGGGAACACCGGGGAGCTGTTTTTT,TRBV24-1,few,TRBJ2-2,-
CSAAGTGGQPQHF,TGCAGTGCGGCCGGGACAGGGGGGCAGCCCCAGCATTTT,TRBV20-1,few,TRBJ1-5,TRBD1
CASSLARYNEQFF,TGTGCCAGCAGTCTTGCCAGGTACAATGAGCAGTTCTTC,TRBV6-5,-,TRBJ2-1,-
CASSTGLNEQYF,TGTGCCAGCAGCACGGGCCTTAACGAGCAGTACTTC,TRBV6-5,once,TRBJ2-7,-
CASHRTGFNSNQPQHF,TGTGCCAGCCATAGGACAGGGTTTAATAGCAATCAGCCCCAGCATTTT,TRBV19,-,TRBJ1-5,TRBD1
CASNNPRGITEAFF,TGTGCCAGCAACAACCCCCGAGGCATCACTGAAGCTTTCTTT,TRBV2,-,TRBJ1-1,-
CASSLATGKRANVLTF,TGTGCCAGCAGCTTAGCAACAGGGAAAAGGGCCAACGTCCTGACTTTC,TRBV7-9,-,TRBJ2-6,-
CASSTGTGSTQHF,TGTGCCAGCAGCACTGGGACGGGCAGTACCCAGCATTTT,TRBV5-6,-,TRBJ1-5,-
CASSPLGQGETQYF,TGCGCCAGCAGCCCCCTGGGACAGGGAGAGACCCAGTACTTC,TRBV4-1,-,TRBJ2-5,TRBD1
CASSLRPGTGDTLEAFF,TGCGCCAGCAGCTTGAGGCCTGGGACAGGGGACACACTTGAAGCTTTCTTT,TRBV5-1,-,TRBJ1-1,TRBD1
CSARDGGRQFF,TGCAGTGCTAGAGACGGCGGGAGGCAGTTCTTC,TRBV20-1,-,TRBJ2-1,TRBD2
CASRTFGGPNTGELFF,TGTGCCAGCAGAACTTTCGGGGGGCCAAACACCGGGGAGCTGTTTTTT,TRBV3-1,few,TRBJ2-2,-
CASSGRLSGGKTDTQYF,TGTGCCAGCAGCGGAAGGCTTTCGGGAGGGAAGACAGATACGCAGTATTTT,TRBV7-8,few,TRBJ2-3,TRBD2
CSARVAGSYGRQFF,TGCAGTGCTAGAGTAGCGGGAAGCTATGGAAGGCAGTTCTTC,TRBV20-1,many,TRBJ2-1,TRBD2
CASSRDTDLPNYGYTF,TGTGCCAGCAGCCGGGACACGGACCTCCCTAACTATGGCTACACCTTC,TRBV12-3/TRBV12-4,few,TRBJ1-2,-
CASDRGSPDTQYF,TGTGCCAGTGACAGAGGGTCCCCAGATACGCAGTATTTT,TRBV9,-,TRBJ2-3,-
CASSFYREAKNIQYF,TGTGCCAGCAGTTTTTACAGAGAAGCCAAAAACATTCAGTACTTC,TRBV12-3/TRBV12-4,few,TRBJ2-4,-